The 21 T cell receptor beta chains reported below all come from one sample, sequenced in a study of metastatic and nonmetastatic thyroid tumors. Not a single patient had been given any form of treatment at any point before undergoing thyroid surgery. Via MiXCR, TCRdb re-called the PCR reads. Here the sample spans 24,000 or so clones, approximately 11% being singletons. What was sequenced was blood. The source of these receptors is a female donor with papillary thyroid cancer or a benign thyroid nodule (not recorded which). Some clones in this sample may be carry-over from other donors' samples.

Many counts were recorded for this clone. The CDR3 here is CSAKGQGATDTQYF. The CDR3 nucleotides are TGCAGTGCCAAGGGACAGGGAGCCACAGATACGCAGTATTTT. The V and J genes are TRBV20-1 and TRBJ2-3; 9 nucleotides match TRBD1. CDR1 is DFQATT and CDR2 is SNEGSKA in the germline V gene (reference sequence). Losses at the gene ends were 6 bases for V and 2 bases for J; bases not matched to a gene: 6. The CDR3 contains 14 residues.

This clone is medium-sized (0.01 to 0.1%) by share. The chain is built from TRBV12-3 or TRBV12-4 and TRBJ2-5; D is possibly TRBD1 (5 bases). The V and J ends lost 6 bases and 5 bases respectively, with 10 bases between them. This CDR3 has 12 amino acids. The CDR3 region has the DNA TGTGCCAGCAGCCAGGGCAGGGAGACCCAGTACTTC. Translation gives CASSQGRETQYF.

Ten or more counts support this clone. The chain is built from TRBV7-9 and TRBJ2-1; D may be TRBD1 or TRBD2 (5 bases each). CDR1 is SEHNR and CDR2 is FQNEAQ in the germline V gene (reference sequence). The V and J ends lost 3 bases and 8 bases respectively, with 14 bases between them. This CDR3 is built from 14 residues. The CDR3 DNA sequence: TGTGCCAGCAGCTTCGGGACGGTGGGGTATGAGCAGTTCTTC. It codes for CASSFGTVGYEQFF.

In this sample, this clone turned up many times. The CDR3 sequence is CASSYSVSTDTQYF. The CDR3 bases are TGTGCCAGCAGTTACTCGGTGAGCACAGATACGCAGTATTTT. The V and J genes are TRBV6-5 and TRBJ2-3, with no clear D. Deletions cut 0 bases from V and 0 bases from J, with 4 bases between. This CDR3 comprises 14 residues. Germline CDR1 is MNHEY and CDR2 is SVGAGI.

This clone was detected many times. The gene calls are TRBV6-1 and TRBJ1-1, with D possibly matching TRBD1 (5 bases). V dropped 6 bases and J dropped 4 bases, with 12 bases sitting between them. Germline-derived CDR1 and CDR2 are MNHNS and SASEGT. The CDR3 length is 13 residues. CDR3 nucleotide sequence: TGTGCCAGCAGAAGGGGCGCGGGCACTGAAGCTTTCTTT. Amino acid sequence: CASRRGAGTEAFF.

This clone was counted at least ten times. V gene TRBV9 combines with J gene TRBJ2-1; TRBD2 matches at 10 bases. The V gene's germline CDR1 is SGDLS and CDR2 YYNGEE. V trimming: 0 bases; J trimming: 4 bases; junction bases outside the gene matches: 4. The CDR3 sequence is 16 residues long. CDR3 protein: CASSVDPSGGYNEQFF. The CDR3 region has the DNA TGTGCCAGCAGCGTAGATCCTAGCGGGGGTTACAATGAGCAGTTCTTC.

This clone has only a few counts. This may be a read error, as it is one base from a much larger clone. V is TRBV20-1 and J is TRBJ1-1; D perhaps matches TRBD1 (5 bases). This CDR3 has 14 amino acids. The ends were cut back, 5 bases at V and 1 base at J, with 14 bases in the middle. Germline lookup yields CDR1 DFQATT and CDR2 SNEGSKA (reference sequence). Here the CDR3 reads CSAPGWGGNTEAFF. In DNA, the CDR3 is TGCAGTGCTCCTGGATGGGGGGGGAACACTGAAGCTTTCTTT.

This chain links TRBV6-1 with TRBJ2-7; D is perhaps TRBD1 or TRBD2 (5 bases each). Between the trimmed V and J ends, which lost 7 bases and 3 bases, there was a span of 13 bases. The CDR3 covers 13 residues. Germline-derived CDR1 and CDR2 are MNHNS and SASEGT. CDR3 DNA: TGTGCCAGCATTGATGAGGGGAGCTACGAGCAGTACTTC. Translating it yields CASIDEGSYEQYF.

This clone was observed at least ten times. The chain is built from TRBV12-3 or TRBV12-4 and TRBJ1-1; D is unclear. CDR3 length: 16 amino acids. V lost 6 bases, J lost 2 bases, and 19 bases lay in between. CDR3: CASSFPHGSGNTEAFF. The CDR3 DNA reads TGTGCCAGCAGCTTTCCCCACGGCTCGGGAAACACTGAAGCTTTCTTT.

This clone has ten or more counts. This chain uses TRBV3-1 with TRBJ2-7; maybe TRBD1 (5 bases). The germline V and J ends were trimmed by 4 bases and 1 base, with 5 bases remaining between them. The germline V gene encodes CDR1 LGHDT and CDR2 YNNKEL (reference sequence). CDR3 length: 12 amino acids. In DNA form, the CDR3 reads TGTGCCAGCAGCCGGACATCCTACGAGCAGTACTTC. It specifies CASSRTSYEQYF.

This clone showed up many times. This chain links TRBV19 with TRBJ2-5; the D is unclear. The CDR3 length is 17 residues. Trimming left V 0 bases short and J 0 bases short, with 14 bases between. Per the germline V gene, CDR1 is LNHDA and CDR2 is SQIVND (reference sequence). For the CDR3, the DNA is TGTGCCAGTAGTATAGATCCCTTTATGGGGAACCAAGAGACCCAGTACTTC. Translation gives CASSIDPFMGNQETQYF. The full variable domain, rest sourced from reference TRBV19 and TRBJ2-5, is DGGITQSPKYLFRKEGQNVTLSCEQNLNHDAMYWYRQDPGQGLRLIYYSQIVNDFQKGDIAEGYSVSREKKESFPLTVTSAQKNPTAFYLCASSIDPFMGNQETQYFGPGTRLLVL.

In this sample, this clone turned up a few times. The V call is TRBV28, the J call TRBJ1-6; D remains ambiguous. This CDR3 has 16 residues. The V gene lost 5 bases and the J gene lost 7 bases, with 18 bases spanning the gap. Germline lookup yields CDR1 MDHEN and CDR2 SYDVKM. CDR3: CASSTRGSIGNSPLHF. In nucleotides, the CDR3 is TGTGCCAGCAGTACTCGCGGGAGTATTGGGAATTCACCCCTCCACTTT.

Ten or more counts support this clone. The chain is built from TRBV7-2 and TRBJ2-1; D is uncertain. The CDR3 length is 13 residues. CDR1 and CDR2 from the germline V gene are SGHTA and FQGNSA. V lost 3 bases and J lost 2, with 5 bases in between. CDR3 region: CASSFGPYNEQFF. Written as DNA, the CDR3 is TGTGCCAGCAGCTTTGGACCCTACAATGAGCAGTTCTTC.

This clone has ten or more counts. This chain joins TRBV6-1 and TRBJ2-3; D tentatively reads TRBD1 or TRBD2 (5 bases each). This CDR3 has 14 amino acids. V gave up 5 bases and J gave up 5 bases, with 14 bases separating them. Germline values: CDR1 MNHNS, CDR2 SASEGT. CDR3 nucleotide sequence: TGTGCCAGCAGTAGGGACCGTCGCATAGATACGCAGTATTTT. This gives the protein CASSRDRRIDTQYF.

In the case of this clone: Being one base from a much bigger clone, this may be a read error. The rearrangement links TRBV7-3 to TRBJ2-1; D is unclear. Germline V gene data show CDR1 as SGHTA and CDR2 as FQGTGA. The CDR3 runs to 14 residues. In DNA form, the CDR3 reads TGTGCCAGCAGCTTAGGCGGTACCTACAATGAGCAGCTCTTC. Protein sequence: CASSLGGTYNEQLF.

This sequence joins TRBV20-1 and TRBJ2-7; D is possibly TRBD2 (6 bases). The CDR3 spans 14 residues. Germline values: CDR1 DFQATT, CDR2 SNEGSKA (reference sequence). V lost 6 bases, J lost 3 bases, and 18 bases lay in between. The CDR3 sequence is CSARGDFYLYEQYF. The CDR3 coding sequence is TGCAGTGCCCGTGGGGACTTCTACCTCTACGAGCAGTACTTC.

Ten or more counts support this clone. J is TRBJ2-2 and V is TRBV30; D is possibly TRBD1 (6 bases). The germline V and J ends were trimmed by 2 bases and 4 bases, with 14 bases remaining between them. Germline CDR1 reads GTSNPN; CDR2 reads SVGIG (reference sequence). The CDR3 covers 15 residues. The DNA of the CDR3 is TGTGCCTGGAGTCTAAAGGGACATCTCACCGGGGAGCTGTTTTTT. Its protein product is CAWSLKGHLTGELFF.

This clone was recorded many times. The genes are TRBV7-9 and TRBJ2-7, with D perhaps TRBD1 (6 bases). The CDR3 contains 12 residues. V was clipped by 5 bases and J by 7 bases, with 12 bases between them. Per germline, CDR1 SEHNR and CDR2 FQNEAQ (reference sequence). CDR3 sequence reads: CASSEGTLEQYF. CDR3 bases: TGTGCCAGCAGCGAAGGGACACTAGAGCAGTACTTC.

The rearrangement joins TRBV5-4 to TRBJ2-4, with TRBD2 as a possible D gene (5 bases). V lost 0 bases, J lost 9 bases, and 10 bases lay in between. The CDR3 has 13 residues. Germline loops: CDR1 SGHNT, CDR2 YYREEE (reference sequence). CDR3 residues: CASSLGGVGIQYF. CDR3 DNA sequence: TGTGCCAGCAGCTTGGGGGGAGTTGGCATTCAGTACTTC.

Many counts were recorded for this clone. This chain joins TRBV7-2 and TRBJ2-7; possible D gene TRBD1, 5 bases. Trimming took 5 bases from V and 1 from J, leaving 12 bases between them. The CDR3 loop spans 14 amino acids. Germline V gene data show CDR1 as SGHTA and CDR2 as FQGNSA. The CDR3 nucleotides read TGTGCCAGCAGCCAAATCCAGGGTTCCTACGAGCAGTACTTC. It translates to CASSQIQGSYEQYF.

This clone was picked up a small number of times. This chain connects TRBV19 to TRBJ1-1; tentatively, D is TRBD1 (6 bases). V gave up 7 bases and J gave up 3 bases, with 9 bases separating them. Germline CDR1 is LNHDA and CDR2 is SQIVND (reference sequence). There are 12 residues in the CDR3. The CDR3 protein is CASNTGYTEAFF. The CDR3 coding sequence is TGTGCCAGTAACACAGGGTACACTGAAGCTTTCTTT.